The following is a TCR beta chain sequence with its context. Its antigen is unknown. TCRdb keeps only in-frame clones here, not all; method: immunoSEQ multiplex PCR. The sample lists more than 80,000 clones; about 85% were seen once. V trimming: 1 base; J trimming: 4 bases; junction bases outside the gene matches: 3. Germline V CDR1 and CDR2: LGHNA, YNFKEQ. The CDR3 runs 14 residues. The sample originates from a study of cytomegalovirus exposure and HLA in healthy donors. Study results and caveats: The tendency of first-cohort TCR clusters to co-occur in the roughly 110 validation repertoires emerged from a later analysis. There were some public TCRs occurring in many donors, but most TCR sequences were rare.

This rearrangement joins TRBV4-2 to TRBJ2-7; 8 nucleotides agree with TRBD1. The source of this sequence is a woman under 30 in good health and CMV-seropositive. The sequenced sample was PBMCs. DNA of the CDR3: TGTGCCAGCAGCCAAGCCAGGGGGCGATACGAGCAGTACTTC. This encodes CASSQARGRYEQYF.